The 10 T cell receptor beta chains listed next were all sequenced from one sample in a study of blood T cell repertoires in COVID-19. Sequencing used immunoSEQ multiplex PCR; TCRdb keeps in-frame clones, though not all of them. The sample has a few hundred thousand clones; around 88% are singletons. Material: PBMCs or T cells enriched from blood (not recorded which). The receptors here all came from a middle-aged man who had recovered from COVID-19.

CDR3 amino acids: CASSSGLAGSSYEQYF. The CDR3 DNA reads as TGTGCCAGCAGCTCGGGACTAGCGGGGAGCTCCTACGAGCAGTACTTC. The chain joins TRBV5-4 to TRBJ2-7, with 13 bases matching TRBD2. The CDR3 has 16 residues. Trimming took 3 bases from V and 0 from J; bases not matched to a gene: 3. CDR1 SGHNT and CDR2 YYREEE come from the germline V gene (reference sequence).

The rearrangement uses TRBV28 and TRBJ1-3, with 8 nucleotides matching TRBD1. Germline V gene lookup returns CDR1 MDHEN and CDR2 SYDVKM. Germline trimming cut 5 bases from V and 1 base from J; bases unmatched to any gene: 7. The CDR3 contains 16 residues. This CDR3 reads CASSVTQGASGNTIYF. CDR3 coding DNA: TGTGCCAGCAGTGTCACCCAGGGGGCGTCTGGAAACACCATATATTTT.

This clone came up once. The chain joins TRBV7-9 to TRBJ2-5; D not certain. V was clipped by 1 base and J by 4 bases, with 7 bases between them. The CDR3 is made up of 13 amino acids. Germline V gene sequence: CDR1 SEHNR, CDR2 FQNEAQ (reference sequence). This CDR3 reads CASSLVTVETQYF. The CDR3 coding sequence is TGTGCCAGCAGCTTAGTCACGGTAGAGACCCAGTACTTC.

J is TRBJ1-6 and V is TRBV27; 9 bases are shared with TRBD1. The CDR3 loop spans 15 amino acids. Germline CDR1 is MNHEY and CDR2 is SMNVEV (reference sequence). Losses at the gene ends were 5 bases for V and 7 bases for J; bases not matched to a gene: 6. CDR3 sequence: CASSPDRGINSPLHF. The CDR3, as DNA: TGTGCCAGCAGTCCGGACAGGGGTATCAATTCACCCCTCCACTTT.

The chain carries TRBV21-1 and TRBJ1-4; the D segment call TRBD1 is taken from the table without a DNA check. TRBV21-1 is a pseudogene segment. The CDR3 is made up of 13 amino acids. The chain's CDR3 is CATHRGENEKLFF. The CDR3 DNA reads TGTGCCACCCACAGGGGGGAAAATGAAAAACTGTTTTTT.

In nucleotides, the CDR3 is TGTGCCAGCAGCAAATACAGGGATAACACTGAAGCTTTCTTT. This gives the protein CASSKYRDNTEAFF. This rearrangement joins TRBV6-5 to TRBJ1-1; possible D gene TRBD1, 6 bases. From germline, CDR1 is MNHEY and CDR2 SVGAGI. The CDR3 loop spans 14 amino acids. Trimming took off 6 bases at V and 2 bases at J, with 13 bases between the two ends.

The count of this clone is one. The chain uses TRBV7-3 and TRBJ1-3; D is perhaps TRBD1 (6 bases). This CDR3 spans 15 amino acids. The V gene lost 1 base and the J gene lost 2 bases, with 9 bases spanning the gap. Germline V CDR1 and CDR2: SGHTA, FQGTGA. DNA for the CDR3: TGTGCCAGCAGCTTAAGTCCAGGGGCTGGAAACACCATATATTTT. Translating gives CASSLSPGAGNTIYF.

V gene TRBV11-2 combines with J gene TRBJ2-3; D call uncertain. The CDR3 contains 16 residues. The V end lost 1 base, the J end lost 0 bases, and 11 bases lay between the germline ends. The germline V gene has CDR1 SGHAT and CDR2 FQNNGV. This chain's CDR3 is CASSLGVSWSTDTQYF. DNA of the CDR3: TGTGCCAGCAGCTTAGGGGTTAGCTGGAGCACAGATACGCAGTATTTT. The full variable domain, its missing parts supplied by reference TRBV11-2 and TRBJ2-3, is EAGVAQSPRYKIIEKRQSVAFWCNPISGHATLYWYQQILGQGPKLLIQFQNNGVVDDSQLPKDRFSAERLKGVDSTLKIQPAKLEDSAVYLCASSLGVSWSTDTQYFGPGTRLTVL.

This chain links TRBV7-8 with TRBJ2-1; maybe TRBD2 (5 bases). Trimming cost V 2 bases and J 6 bases, with 17 bases left between them. CDR1 is SGHVS and CDR2 is FQNEAQ in the germline V gene. The CDR3 has 16 residues. CDR3: CASSLIFGGRINEQFF. CDR3 sequence (DNA): TGTGCCAGCAGCTTAATCTTCGGCGGGCGGATCAATGAGCAGTTCTTC.

The rearrangement joins TRBV19 to TRBJ1-4; 10 bases fit TRBD1. V gave up 4 bases and J gave up 2 bases; unmatched junction bases: 7. The CDR3 spans 17 residues. Germline V gene lookup returns CDR1 LNHDA and CDR2 SQIVND (reference sequence). The CDR3: CASSSRDRGSTNEKLFF. The CDR3 DNA is TGTGCCAGTAGTAGCCGGGACAGGGGATCCACTAATGAAAAACTGTTTTTT.